This T cell receptor (beta chain) was sequenced for a study of response to subunit inactivated influenza vaccine. Overall study findings and caveats: The study's authors posited that every seasonal influenza vaccination enlists few new T cells.

A single record per CDR3 protein comes from TCRdb applying MiXCR to the RT-PCR reads. The table shows 600,000 to 850,000 distinct CDR3 sequences, with about 15% occurring only once. Concerning this clonotype itself: The target antigen is unknown.

The CDR3 sequence is 12 residues long. Trimming pared 5 bases from V and 10 bases from J, leaving 13 bases between. CDR1 is SGHTA and CDR2 is FQGNSA in the germline V gene. The chain uses TRBV7-2 and TRBJ2-3; D possibly matches TRBD1 or TRBD2 (5 bases each). The receptor comes from a man over 45 who received an inactivated influenza vaccine. The sample consisted of PBMCs from blood, taken around 15 days before vaccination. The CDR3 loop is CASSNRDLPQYF. CDR3 nucleotides: TGTGCCAGCAGCAACCGGGACCTTCCGCAGTATTTT.